The text below deals with one T cell receptor (beta chain). This entry is derived from a study of T cell changes during pregnancy in multiple sclerosis. TCRdb's table, derived via immunoSEQ multiplex PCR, lists solely in-frame clones and lacks some. Of 50,000 to 65,000 clones detected, 75% to 95% appear once; the ten largest clones hold 2% to 2.5%. The source is a female donor in good health, enrolled as a control in a pregnancy study. The sample in question was peripheral blood, obtained in the first trimester of pregnancy.

Written as DNA, the CDR3 is TGCAGTGCTAGGGGCTTTGGGGAGCTGTTTTTT. As protein: CSARGFGELFF. The chain employs TRBV20-1 and TRBJ2-2; D not certain. The germline gives CDR1 DFQATT, CDR2 SNEGSKA (reference sequence). Trimming pared 3 bases from V and 8 bases from J, leaving 7 bases between. The CDR3 has 11 residues.